This T cell receptor (beta chain) was obtained from a study of response to subunit inactivated influenza vaccine. This clonotype has just a few counts. Germline CDR1 reads SGHKS; CDR2 reads YYEKEE (reference sequence). The V gene lost 5 bases and the J gene lost 5 bases, with 11 bases spanning the gap. The CDR3 consists of 13 residues. TCRdb recomputed calls from the RT-PCR reads with MiXCR, one row per CDR3 protein. The data show about 570,000 distinct CDR3 sequences, with approximately 11% seen just once and 8% to 13% held by the top ten. The same specimen was also included in a second study, on T cells expressing NK-cell markers. That work contributes: Making the TCR beta cDNA relied on 5'RACE template switching with UMIs. HCMV seropositivity characterized most of the eight sequenced donors, and seronegativity one. What restricted sorting to alpha-beta TCR T cells in several experiments was an anti-gamma-delta TCR antibody. The contribution of dominant NKG2C+ clonotypes to CD8+ T cells in about 6 donors was roughly 1.0-7.5%. It was still unclear whether expanded NKG2C+ T cell clones were HCMV specific.

The chain has TRBV5-5 and TRBJ2-1; D is unresolved. The TCR originated in a man aged 50-60 years who received an inactivated influenza vaccine. Sequenced material: PBMCs from blood, taken on the day of vaccination. CDR3 bases: TGTGCCAGCAGTTTCTACCTGAACAATGAGCAGTTCTTC. Translating gives CASSFYLNNEQFF.